These 24 T cell receptor beta chains were all obtained from the same sample, sequenced in a study of blood T cell repertoires in COVID-19. Profiling relied on immunoSEQ multiplex PCR, and the TCRdb table lists in-frame clones only, not all of them. The table includes some 120,000 clones, approximately 84% detected once. Sequencing was carried out using peripheral blood. The receptors here all came from a man between 65 and 79 years old with active or convalescent COVID-19.

The V and J genes are TRBV7-2 and TRBJ2-7; D is ambiguous. The CDR3 sequence is 14 residues long. Per germline, CDR1 SGHTA and CDR2 FQGNSA. Trimming shortened V by 1 base and J by 2 bases, and 9 bases separated the two germline ends. CDR3 loop: CASSLVWQAYEQYF. CDR3 bases: TGTGCCAGCAGCTTAGTATGGCAGGCCTACGAGCAGTACTTC.

This chain connects TRBV6-6 to TRBJ2-1; TRBD1 might be the D (6 bases). The germline V gene encodes CDR1 MNHNY and CDR2 SVGAGI (reference sequence). This CDR3 is built from 13 residues. With 6 bases removed from V and 9 bases from J, the gap between germline ends came to 15 bases. In DNA form, the CDR3 reads TGTGCCAGCAGGGATATCTCAGGGGCTGAGCAGTTCTTC. This codes for CASRDISGAEQFF.

The rearrangement joins TRBV3-1 (or the pseudogene TRBV3-2) to TRBJ1-2, with a tentative D call TRBD1 (5 bases). V was trimmed by 0 bases and J by 4 bases, leaving 15 bases between them. The CDR3 loop spans 16 amino acids. Germline V gene lookup returns CDR1 LGHDT and CDR2 YNNKEL (reference sequence). CDR3 in DNA: TGTGCCAGCAGCCAAGATTTGGCGAGACAGAGCTATGGCTACACCTTC. Protein product: CASSQDLARQSYGYTF.

The V call is TRBV5-6, the J call TRBJ1-2; D remains ambiguous. Germline values: CDR1 SGHDT, CDR2 YYEEEE. This CDR3 has 13 residues. Trimming removed 0 bases from V and 8 bases from J, with 11 bases in between. The CDR3 nucleotides are TGTGCCAGCAGCTTGGGGTCTTCGGGGGGCTACACCTTC. Amino acid sequence: CASSLGSSGGYTF.

V is TRBV27 and J is TRBJ2-3; no reliable D call. CDR3 size: 13 residues. The V gene's germline CDR1 is MNHEY and CDR2 SMNVEV (reference sequence). Trimming pared 1 base from V and 4 bases from J, leaving 6 bases between. The CDR3 loop reads CASSLFSADTQYF. For the CDR3, the DNA is TGTGCCAGCAGTTTATTTTCGGCAGATACGCAGTATTTT.

This clone occurred once. The chain joins TRBV10-2 to TRBJ1-1; D perhaps matches TRBD1 (6 bases). Germline-derived CDR1 and CDR2 are WSHSY and SAAADI. Trimming stripped 4 bases from V and 2 bases from J, with 11 bases between. This CDR3 is built from 14 residues. The CDR3 DNA sequence: TGCGCCAGCAGTGTGTTCAGGGGAAACACTGAAGCTTTCTTT. This codes for CASSVFRGNTEAFF.

The chain couples TRBV6-5 to TRBJ2-4, with 10 bases aligning to TRBD2. The CDR3 covers 15 residues. Germline CDR1 and CDR2: MNHEY and SVGAGI. J was trimmed by 6 bases and V by 0 bases; bases with no gene match: 2. This CDR3 reads CASSYSTSGTNIQYF. DNA of the CDR3: TGTGCCAGCAGTTACTCCACTAGCGGGACAAACATTCAGTACTTC.

The chain employs TRBV28 and TRBJ2-3; 9 positions match TRBD1. The CDR3 totals 15 residues. Trimming cost V 6 bases and J 2 bases; bases outside gene matches: 6. Germline-derived CDR1 and CDR2 are MDHEN and SYDVKM. This CDR3 is CASRPGTGITDTQYF. CDR3 DNA sequence: TGTGCCAGCAGACCCGGGACAGGGATCACAGATACGCAGTATTTT.

This clone showed up just a few times. This chain uses TRBV4-1 with TRBJ2-3; 9 bases map to TRBD2. V trimming: 1 base; J trimming: 1 base; junction bases outside the gene matches: 12. The CDR3 totals 19 residues. Germline values: CDR1 MGHRA, CDR2 YSYEKL. The CDR3 coding sequence is TGCGCCAGCAGCCAAGCCATCGCGGGGGGGCCTACGCGCACAGATACGCAGTATTTT. Protein: CASSQAIAGGPTRTDTQYF.

On this clone itself: Distinct nucleotide sequences in the sample also encode this CDR3. The V and J genes are TRBV2 and TRBJ2-1; 13 nucleotides match TRBD2. CDR1 SNHLY and CDR2 FYNNEI come from the germline V gene. The CDR3 length is 15 residues. After removal of 4 bases from V and 8 bases from J, the junction contained 5 bases not matched to a gene. This CDR3 is CASSVLAGGPYEQFF. The CDR3 DNA sequence: TGTGCCAGCAGTGTACTAGCGGGGGGGCCGTATGAGCAGTTCTTC.

The CDR3: CASSLGHSYNEQFF. The CDR3 bases are TGCGCCAGCAGCTTAGGACACTCCTACAATGAGCAGTTCTTC. This chain connects TRBV5-1 to TRBJ2-1, with D maybe TRBD1 (5 bases). Germline V gene sequence: CDR1 SGHRS, CDR2 YFSETQ. The CDR3 is 14 residues long. V lost 2 bases, J lost 0 bases, and 6 bases lay in between.

The chain joins TRBV4-2 to TRBJ2-2; 11 bases are shared with TRBD2. Germline V gene sequence: CDR1 LGHNA, CDR2 YNFKEQ. The CDR3 loop spans 17 amino acids. The V gene end was trimmed by 4 bases and the J gene end by 5 bases; junction bases not matched to a gene: 9. CDR3 region: CASSPSLAGGETGELFF. The DNA for the CDR3 is TGTGCCAGCAGCCCCAGCCTAGCGGGGGGAGAAACCGGGGAGCTGTTTTTT.

The table lists this clone with a few counts. The sample has other DNA sequences that encode this CDR3 too. The V gene is TRBV18, the J gene TRBJ1-2; D is perhaps TRBD1 (6 bases). Germline values: CDR1 KGHSH, CDR2 LQKENI. V shed 3 bases and J shed 2 bases, with 7 bases lying between them. The CDR3 loop spans 13 amino acids. CDR3 sequence: CASSPDRNYGYTF. CDR3 nucleotide sequence: TGTGCCAGCTCACCGGACAGAAACTATGGCTACACCTTC.

The table lists this clone with a few counts. This chain joins TRBV29-1 and TRBJ1-1; D is perhaps TRBD1 (5 bases). The CDR3 spans 13 residues. CDR1 and CDR2 from the germline V gene are SQVTM and ANQGSEA. V lost 7 bases to trimming and J lost 6 bases, with 18 bases between them. CDR3 sequence (DNA): TGCAGCGCCGGAGGGATCAGGGTCGCTGAAGCTTTCTTT. This encodes CSAGGIRVAEAFF.

The chain joins TRBV9 to TRBJ1-6, with D perhaps matching TRBD1 (5 bases). V lost 4 bases to trimming and J lost 9 bases, with 11 bases between them. Germline V CDR1 and CDR2: SGDLS, YYNGEE. This CDR3 region has 13 residues. The DNA of the CDR3 is TGTGCCAGCAGCACTACGACAGTTTCACCCCTCCACTTT. It encodes CASSTTTVSPLHF.

The CDR3 spells CASSTRPGGGYTF. The CDR3 DNA reads TGTGCCAGCAGCACGAGGCCCGGGGGAGGCTACACCTTC. This chain joins TRBV7-2 and TRBJ1-2, with D perhaps matching TRBD1 (5 bases). The V gene's germline CDR1 is SGHTA and CDR2 FQGNSA. This CDR3 comprises 13 residues. V shed 5 bases and J shed 8 bases, with 15 bases lying between them.

The J gene is TRBJ1-2, the V gene TRBV16; D is perhaps TRBD1 (5 bases). Germline V lookup: CDR1 KGHSY, CDR2 FQNENV. The CDR3 length is 13 residues. V shed 3 bases and J shed 4 bases, with 9 bases lying between them. The CDR3 sequence: CASSQGHLYGYTF. The CDR3 DNA sequence: TGTGCCAGCAGCCAGGGGCATCTCTATGGCTACACCTTC.

The J gene is TRBJ1-5, the V gene TRBV5-1; 7 positions match TRBD1. Germline-derived CDR1 and CDR2 are SGHRS and YFSETQ. This CDR3 is built from 14 residues. J was trimmed by 5 bases and V by 6 bases; bases with no gene match: 8. The CDR3 nucleotides read TGCGCCAGCACGGACAGGCCTGGGGATCAGCCCCAGCATTTT. Translation gives CASTDRPGDQPQHF.

This clone was recorded once. The chain employs TRBV28 and TRBJ1-2; TRBD1 agrees at 7 bases. CDR3 length equals 15 residues. V lost 4 bases, J lost 4 bases, and 9 bases stayed unmatched. CDR1 and CDR2 (germline): MDHEN, SYDVKM. The CDR3 protein is CASSSRTGTSYGYTF. In DNA, the CDR3 is TGTGCCAGCAGTTCACGGACAGGAACCTCCTATGGCTACACCTTC.

The chain combines TRBV3-1 (or the pseudogene TRBV3-2) with TRBJ1-2; D possibly corresponds to TRBD1 (5 bases). Germline V gene data show CDR1 as LGHDT and CDR2 as YNNKEL (reference sequence). The CDR3 loop spans 14 amino acids. Trimming removed 1 base at V and 4 bases at J, with 10 bases between. CDR3 loop: CASSQVSGRYGYTF. In DNA form, the CDR3 reads TGTGCCAGCAGCCAAGTTTCAGGGCGCTATGGCTACACCTTC.

The chain links TRBV28 to TRBJ1-5; no firm D call. CDR3 length: 15 residues. V was clipped by 7 bases and J by 6 bases, with 19 bases between them. Looked up from germline, CDR1 is MDHEN and CDR2 is SYDVKM. The DNA for the CDR3 is TGTGCCAGCACCATTAGGGCGAGGGCGAGTCAGCCCCAGCATTTT. Protein product: CASTIRARASQPQHF.

The V call is TRBV5-1, the J call TRBJ2-1; weak D call: TRBD1 (6 bases). V was pared by 2 bases and J by 8 bases, with 14 bases between. This CDR3 comprises 14 residues. Germline loops: CDR1 SGHRS, CDR2 YFSETQ. DNA for the CDR3: TGCGCCAGCAGCTTAGACAGGTTCGTGCATGAGCAGTTCTTC. Protein: CASSLDRFVHEQFF.

CDR3 nucleotides: TGTGCCAGCACCCACCAGGGGGGTAATGAAAAACTGTTTTTT. As protein: CASTHQGGNEKLFF. The rearrangement links TRBV3-1 (or the pseudogene TRBV3-2) to TRBJ1-4, with 7 bases lining up with TRBD1. Germline values: CDR1 LGHDT, CDR2 YNNKEL (reference sequence). The CDR3 length is 14 residues. V was clipped by 7 bases and J by 4 bases; unmatched bases: 6.

The table lists this clone with a count of one. This sequence joins TRBV18 and TRBJ2-6; D call uncertain. The CDR3 totals 16 residues. Trimming took 0 bases from V and 2 from J, leaving 8 bases between them. Germline-derived CDR1 and CDR2 are KGHSH and LQKENI. CDR3 nucleotides: TGTGCCAGCTCACCACCCCAGAAACCTGGGGCCAACGTCCTGACTTTC. Its translation: CASSPPQKPGANVLTF.